This TCR beta chain was identified during a study of beta chain features in type 1 diabetes. About the study: In age, gender and cell yields, patients were similar to healthy donors.

The CDR3 is 12 amino acids. Per germline, CDR1 ENHRY and CDR2 SYGVKD. Between the trimmed V and J ends, which lost 10 bases and 1 base, there was a span of 10 bases. As for this clone: What it binds is unknown.

Overall study results and limits: The study found moderately but significantly shorter TCRB CDR3s in all four CD4+ subsets of Type 1 diabetes patients.

Reverse transcribing all isolated RNA meant expressed TCRB transcripts were sequenced. TCRdb's table, derived via immunoSEQ multiplex PCR, lists solely in-frame clones and lacks some. This table has a few hundred thousand clones, about 10% appearing once. Averaging around 120 mL, one heparinised blood draw was given by each donor. The sample consisted of central memory CD4+ T cells from blood. This TCR was sampled from a man younger than 45 with type 1 diabetes. The chain joins TRBV10-3 to TRBJ1-2, with D maybe TRBD1 (6 bases). CDR3 coding DNA: TGTGCCACAAACAGGGATAACTATGGCTACACCTTC. Protein sequence: CATNRDNYGYTF.